This T cell receptor (beta chain) was documented in a study of T cell responses to AZD1222 COVID-19 vaccine. Study outcomes and limitations: The donors showed a predominance of white British ancestry and of females, with possible underestimation of clonal diversity. Spike-specific TCR breadth and depth grew following two AZD1222 doses. Regions 160-218 and 743-854 dominated among vaccine-associated CD4 TCRs spanning spike.

With 3 bases removed from V and 1 base from J, the gap between germline ends came to 13 bases. The germline V gene encodes CDR1 SGHKS and CDR2 YYEKEE (reference sequence). This CDR3 is 15 amino acids long. With regard to this clone: What it binds is not known.

Sequencing used immunoSEQ multiplex PCR; TCRdb keeps in-frame clones, though not all of them. The sample records 150,000 or so clones, around nine tenths being singletons. V usage is TRBV5-5 and J usage is TRBJ1-1; a weak D match, TRBD1 (5 bases). This material consisted of peripheral blood, taken 28 days after the second AZD1222 dose. The clonotype comes from an adult who received the AZD1222 COVID-19 vaccine. CDR3 amino acids: CASSSTRQRNTEAFF. In DNA, the CDR3 is TGTGCCAGCAGCTCAACTCGACAGAGGAACACTGAAGCTTTCTTT. The full variable domain, rest sourced from reference TRBV5-5 and TRBJ1-1, is DAGVTQSPTHLIKTRGQQVTLRCSPISGHKSVSWYQQVLGQGPQFIFQYYEKEERGRGNFPDRFSARQFPNYSSELNVNALLLGDSALYLCASSSTRQRNTEAFFGQGTRLTVV.